This TCR beta chain was observed in a study of T cells in women clearing cervical HPV infection (dated by TCRdb to the late 2010s). In the study overall: Cases were about two dozen women with histologically confirmed HPV16-related CIN3 or worse, including 2 invasive cancers. In the parent cohort, some 10,000 women aged 18 or older were enrolled in Guanacaste, Costa Rica, during about 1992 to 1994 and were followed for 7 to 8 years. Blood from cases was collected at the visit where the lesion was first found, while blood from controls was collected once the infection could no longer be detected. An exploratory proof-of-principle case-control study, nested within the Guanacaste HPV Natural History Study in Costa Rica, was conducted to compare TCR repertoires across cervical HPV16 outcomes. The controls were around 26 women whose single incident HPV16 infection cleared within 12 months with no development of precancer or cancer. Cases and controls were matched on age within five years and on year of sample collection. Quality controls consisted of five blinded duplicates per group, for a total of 60 or so samples made up of around 50 participants and about ten replicates. Among cases, blood sampling came a median of roughly 150 days after lesion detection, with an interquartile range of roughly 85 to 200 days. Since HLA typing was available for only a few women, HLA type could not be ruled out as a confounder. Median age was roughly 32 years in cases versus around 40 in controls, and baseline characteristics did not differ significantly. General findings and caveats noted by the study authors: Because of the cross-sectional design, the study could not determine whether the associations came before infection or resulted from infection, and neither effector/memory subsets nor HPV-specific T cells were isolated. Random forest classifiers combining richness and V gene abundances distinguished cases from controls with an estimated AUC of approximately 0.83. TCR repertoire richness was significantly higher in CIN3+ cases than in controls across sequencing depths, while evenness did not differ. T-cell numbers per sample were unknown, so richness differences could reflect varying T-cell content rather than repertoire biology.

Using the immunoSEQ assay, multiplex PCR amplified TCR beta CDR3 regions from an average of approximately 1.1 ug of genomic DNA per sample. The assay corrected primer bias using a complete synthetic TCR repertoire to establish an amplification baseline. The amplicons were sequenced using the Illumina platform. Per the source publication's procedure: Error correction of the sequences involved clustering with frequency ratios plus a modified nearest-neighbor algorithm, after which the sequences were analyzed in the immunoSEQ Analyzer using IMGT gene definitions. At each rarefaction depth, TCR richness and evenness were averaged across 20 rarefaction repeats, and samples with fewer sequences than that depth were excluded. V, D and J gene relative abundances were compared between groups with Wilcoxon rank sum tests, applying FDR correction. An intraclass correlation of around 96% for TCR richness and an average of around 71% across over 65 gene segments were obtained from the blinded duplicates. Drawn from immuneACCESS, this table holds only the in-frame rearrangements with V and J called that TCRdb kept. Clones are partly lost; checked studies trace under half to an unresolved V gene and leave the rest unexplained. That table is the source of V, J and clone size, and D and trimming were worked out from the DNA. The sample's table covers about 25,000 clones. The ten largest clones capture 6.6% of the sample.

Every participant had a single incident cervical HPV16 infection, and prevalent HPV16 infections were excluded. Cervical HPV DNA was detected by MY09/MY11 PCR and genotyped by dot-blot hybridization. Fifteen mL of heparinized blood were centrifuged, and the buffy coat was split into aliquots, frozen at -30 degrees C, and then kept at -80 degrees C. Genomic DNA was extracted from buffy coat specimens using QIAGEN kits. Comment on this clone: This receptor's antigen is unknown. The same CDR3 can be traced to other DNA sequences in this sample.

Source material: blood buffy coat. This clonotype originated in a woman aged 18 to 69 with a cervical HPV16 infection that either progressed to CIN3+ or cleared (not recorded which).

The CDR3 is CASSLAQGNEKLFF. CDR3 DNA, as far as it was read: TGCGCCAGCAGCTTGGCACAGGGAAATGAAAAA. The chain uses TRBV5-1 and TRBJ1-4, with TRBD1 tentatively as D gene (6 bases match). The CDR3 is cut off 3 residues early in the read; its end comes from the germline J gene. The CDR3 holds 14 amino acids from the cysteine to the phenylalanine. The DNA covers only part of the CDR3, 33 bases in frame from base 1. The germline V gene sets CDR1 to SGHRS and CDR2 to YFSETQ. The germline ends are 8 bases apart after V is trimmed by 0 bases and J by 5 bases.